This T cell receptor beta chain stems from a study of OX40 agonist ivuxolimab in advanced cancers. The length of the CDR3 is 13 residues. V gave up 4 bases and J gave up 4 bases, with 11 bases separating them. Germline assignment: CDR1 SGHNT and CDR2 YYREEE (reference sequence). Repertoires were generated with immunoSEQ multiplex PCR, while TCRdb's copy carries only in-frame clones and drops some. The data show over 150,000 clones, with roughly 94% seen just once and around 0.33% held by the top ten. The specimen was CD4+ or CD8+ T cells sorted from blood, collected in a trial of the OX40 agonist ivuxolimab. The chain has TRBV5-4 and TRBJ1-1; TRBD1 might be the D (5 bases). The origin of this receptor is an adult with an advanced solid tumor such as melanoma, head and neck, liver or kidney cancer. The chain's CDR3 is CASSLTGITEAFF. The DNA of the CDR3 is TGTGCCAGCAGCCTAACAGGAATCACTGAAGCTTTCTTT.